This section outlines one T cell receptor (beta chain) sequence together with its context. Its matching antigen is unknown. This specimen comes from a study of PD-1 blockade in classical Hodgkin lymphoma. Overall study results and limits: Complete responders started with a diversity level that resembled newly diagnosed patients at baseline.

Stated time point: cycle 4 day 1 (C4D1), after less than 7 weeks of nivolumab. There was relapse after autologous stem cell transplantation in every patient, and there was variation in brentuximab vedotin exposure. The CDR3 covers 14 residues. V gave up 2 bases and J gave up 0 bases, with 8 bases separating them. Germline-derived CDR1 and CDR2 are MDHEN and SYDVKM. Produced via immunoSEQ multiplex PCR; TCRdb's table is partial and in-frame only. This table holds fewer than 9,000 clones, around three quarters found once. The sequencing here drew on peripheral blood mononuclear cells (PBMCs), taken before the fourth cycle of nivolumab. The chain carries TRBV28 and TRBJ2-7; D call uncertain. The receptor comes from a human donor with classical Hodgkin lymphoma. This chain's CDR3 is CASSLTLSSYEQYF. CDR3 nucleotide sequence: TGTGCCAGCAGTTTAACATTGAGCTCCTACGAGCAGTACTTC.